This T cell receptor (beta chain) was sequenced for a study of molecular identifiers for immune sequencing clone quantification. This CDR3 is built from 13 residues. Germline CDR1 and CDR2: SQVTM and ANQGSEA. The trim removed 6 bases at V and 0 bases at J, leaving 5 bases unmatched. Using its own MiXCR run on the PCR reads, TCRdb lists one record per CDR3 protein. The table has tens of thousands of distinct CDR3 sequences, roughly 20% seen once. This clonotype was found many times. The antigen is not known. Study outcomes and limitations: Spiked Jurkat TCR RNA equivalent to one cell reportedly surfaced among about 1 million naive cells.

This TCR came from a human donor in good health. Some libraries in this study had Jurkat cell RNA spiked in. J is TRBJ2-7 and V is TRBV29-1; TRBD1 agrees at 7 bases. Sequencing was done on a sample of naive CD8+ T cells from blood, with Jurkat cell RNA spiked in. The subset is: FACS-sorted CD8+CD4-CCR7+CD45RA+ naive T cells. This chain's CDR3 is CSVETGHSYEQYF. CDR3 nucleotides: TGCAGCGTCGAGACAGGGCACTCCTACGAGCAGTACTTC.